The T cell receptor beta chain under discussion was sequenced for a study of T-cell memory formation after mild COVID-19. Study at large: TCR clusters showed largely donor specificity.

This CDR3 comprises 13 residues. The V end was cut by 0 bases, the J end by 2 bases, with 5 bases between. The germline CDR1 and CDR2 sequences are DFQATT and SNEGSKA (reference sequence). TCRdb analysed the 5' RACE reads with MiXCR anew, one entry per CDR3 protein. The sample has 550,000 to 650,000 distinct CDR3 sequences; around 16% are singletons. The TCR was taken from an adult woman who had mild COVID-19 (a few samples of this study predate the infection). Cell type and time point are not known. Material for sequencing was PBMCs or a T cell subset sorted from them (not recorded which). V gene TRBV20-1 combines with J gene TRBJ1-5; D may be TRBD1 (5 bases). The CDR3 region is CSAREGGNQPQHF. CDR3 bases: TGCAGTGCTAGAGAGGGGGGCAATCAGCCCCAGCATTTT.